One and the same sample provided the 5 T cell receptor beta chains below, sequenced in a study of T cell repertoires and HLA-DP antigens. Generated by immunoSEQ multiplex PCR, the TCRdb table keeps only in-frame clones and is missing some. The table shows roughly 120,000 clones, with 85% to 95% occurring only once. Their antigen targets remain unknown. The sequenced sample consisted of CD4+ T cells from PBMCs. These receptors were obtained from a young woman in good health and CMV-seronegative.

CDR3 sequence (DNA): TGTGCCAGCCGCCCGGATCTTGGGACGCAGTATTTT. It codes for CASRPDLGTQYF. The chain employs TRBV7-8 and TRBJ2-3; D not resolved. V was trimmed by 8 bases and J by 9 bases, leaving 15 bases between them. The germline V gene has CDR1 SGHVS and CDR2 FQNEAQ. CDR3 size: 12 residues.

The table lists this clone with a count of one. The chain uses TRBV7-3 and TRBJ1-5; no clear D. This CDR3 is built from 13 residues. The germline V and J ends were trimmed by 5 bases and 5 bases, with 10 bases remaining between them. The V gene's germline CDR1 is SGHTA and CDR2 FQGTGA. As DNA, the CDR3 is TGTGCCAGCAGCATGACACGGGATCAGCCCCAGCATTTT. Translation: CASSMTRDQPQHF.

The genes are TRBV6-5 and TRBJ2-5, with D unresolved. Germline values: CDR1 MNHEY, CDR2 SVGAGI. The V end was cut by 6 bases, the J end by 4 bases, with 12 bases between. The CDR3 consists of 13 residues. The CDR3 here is CASSPTDLETQYF. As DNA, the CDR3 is TGTGCCAGCAGCCCAACGGATCTAGAGACCCAGTACTTC.

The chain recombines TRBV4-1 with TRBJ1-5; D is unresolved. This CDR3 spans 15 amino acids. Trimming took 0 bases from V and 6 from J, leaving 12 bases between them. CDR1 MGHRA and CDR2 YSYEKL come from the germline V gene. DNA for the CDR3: TGCGCCAGCAGCCAAGATGGAGGCAGAGGTCAGCCCCAGCATTTT. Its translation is CASSQDGGRGQPQHF.

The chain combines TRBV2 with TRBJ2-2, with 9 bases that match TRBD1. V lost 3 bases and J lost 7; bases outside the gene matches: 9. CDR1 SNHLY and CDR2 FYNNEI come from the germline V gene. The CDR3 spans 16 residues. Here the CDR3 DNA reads TGTGCCAGCAGTGACGAGACAGGGGGTAACGGCGGGGAGCTGTTTTTT. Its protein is CASSDETGGNGGELFF.